This is a list of T cell receptor beta chains from one sample in a study of blood T cell repertoires in COVID-19. Assay: immunoSEQ multiplex PCR; the TCRdb copy retains only in-frame clones and omits some. The table lists tens of thousands of clones, around four fifths of them singletons. The sequenced sample was peripheral blood. The origin of the receptors is a man aged 55 to 69 with COVID-19, enrolled during active disease. The CDR3 runs from the conserved cysteine through the conserved F or W. Fields, in order: J gene, V gene, clone size, D gene, CDR3 DNA, CDR3 protein. A D gene is named only where the DNA matches it firmly. Some rows have no size entry. The others give once, few or many, or a class for an expanded clone.

J gene: TRBJ2-2
V gene: TRBV19
clone size: NA
D gene: TRBD2
CDR3 DNA: TGTGCCAGTAGTGGGACTAGCGGGAGGATCCGTAGAGCGAACACCGGGGAGCTGTTTTTT
CDR3 protein: CASSGTSGRIRRANTGELFF

J gene: TRBJ2-4
V gene: TRBV6-5
clone size: NA
D gene: NA
CDR3 DNA: TGTGCCAGCAGTCCACGCGTGGGGGCAATGAACATTCAGTACTTC
CDR3 protein: CASSPRVGAMNIQYF

J gene: TRBJ2-7
V gene: TRBV4-3
clone size: NA
D gene: NA
CDR3 DNA: TGCGCCAGCAGCCAAGAATGGCGGGATAGTTTCTACGAGCAGTACTTC
CDR3 protein: CASSQEWRDSFYEQYF

J gene: TRBJ2-7
V gene: TRBV11-2
clone size: NA
D gene: TRBD1
CDR3 DNA: TGTGCCAGCAGCACCGCAGGGACAGGGGCGGGCGAGCAGTACTTC
CDR3 protein: CASSTAGTGAGEQYF

J gene: TRBJ1-3
V gene: TRBV3-1/TRBV3-2
clone size: NA
D gene: TRBD1
CDR3 DNA: TGTGCCAGCAGCCAAACCGGGACAGCTGGAAACACCATATATTTT
CDR3 protein: CASSQTGTAGNTIYF

J gene: TRBJ2-7
V gene: TRBV19
clone size: NA
D gene: TRBD1
CDR3 DNA: TGTGCCAGTAGTGGAGGACAGGTATACGAGCAGTACTTC
CDR3 protein: CASSGGQVYEQYF

J gene: TRBJ1-1
V gene: TRBV27
clone size: once
D gene: NA
CDR3 DNA: TGTGCCAGCCTCCACAAAGGAGGGGTCACTGAAGCTTTCTTT
CDR3 protein: CASLHKGGVTEAFF

J gene: TRBJ1-3
V gene: TRBV7-9
clone size: NA
D gene: NA
CDR3 DNA: TGTGCCAGCAGGTTACAGGGAACTGGAAACACCATATATTTT
CDR3 protein: CASRLQGTGNTIYF

J gene: TRBJ2-3
V gene: TRBV19
clone size: NA
D gene: TRBD2
CDR3 DNA: TGTGCCAGTAGTATAATAGCGGGAGCGGCAGATACGCAGTATTTT
CDR3 protein: CASSIIAGAADTQYF

J gene: TRBJ2-7
V gene: TRBV12-3/TRBV12-4
clone size: once
D gene: TRBD2
CDR3 DNA: TGTGCCAGCCGGGGGGGGCAAACCTACGAGCAGTACTTC
CDR3 protein: CASRGGQTYEQYF

J gene: TRBJ2-5
V gene: TRBV5-5
clone size: NA
D gene: NA
CDR3 DNA: TGTGCCAGCAGCAGTGACTACTCGTCACAAACCCAGTACTTC
CDR3 protein: CASSSDYSSQTQYF

J gene: TRBJ2-3
V gene: TRBV7-9
clone size: NA
D gene: TRBD2
CDR3 DNA: TGTGCCAGCAGCTTAAGAGGTGGGAGGGCAGATACGCAGTATTTT
CDR3 protein: CASSLRGGRADTQYF

J gene: TRBJ1-1
V gene: TRBV9
clone size: NA
D gene: NA
CDR3 DNA: TGTGCCAGCAGCGCCGCACCGGGACAAGGATACACTGAAGCTTTCTTT
CDR3 protein: CASSAAPGQGYTEAFF

J gene: TRBJ2-2
V gene: TRBV9
clone size: NA
D gene: NA
CDR3 DNA: TGTGCCAGCAGCGCCCAACTACGGGCCGGGGAGCTGTTTTTT
CDR3 protein: CASSAQLRAGELFF

J gene: TRBJ1-1
V gene: TRBV6-2/TRBV6-3
clone size: medium-sized
D gene: NA
CDR3 DNA: TGTGCCAGCAGTTACTCGACTAGTGAAGCTTTCTTT
CDR3 protein: CASSYSTSEAFF